Following are 18 T cell receptor beta chains from one sample sequenced in a study of T cell responses to AZD1222 COVID-19 vaccine. TCRdb's table, derived via immunoSEQ multiplex PCR, lists solely in-frame clones and lacks some. Among 110,000 to 150,000 clones listed, 80% to 90% were seen once. This specimen consisted of peripheral blood, obtained on day 0 of AZD1222 vaccination. The receptor set was obtained from an adult in good health.

The gene calls are TRBV6-6 and TRBJ2-7; TRBD1 matches at 10 bases. Germline V gene lookup returns CDR1 MNHNY and CDR2 SVGAGI (reference sequence). Trimming removed 5 bases from V and 3 bases from J; junction bases left unmatched: 7. The CDR3 loop spans 15 amino acids. The chain's CDR3 is CASSHGGQGDYEQYF. CDR3 coding DNA: TGTGCCAGCAGTCATGGAGGACAGGGGGACTACGAGCAGTACTTC.

CDR3 region: CATSDTGLAPEQFF. The CDR3 DNA follows: TGTGCCACCAGTGACACCGGACTAGCGCCTGAGCAGTTCTTC. This rearrangement joins TRBV24-1 to TRBJ2-1; 9 bases are shared with TRBD2. With V trimmed by 4 bases and J by 9 bases, 6 bases remained unmatched. Germline CDR1 KGHDR, CDR2 SFDVKD. This CDR3 spans 14 amino acids.

The V gene is TRBV29-1, the J gene TRBJ2-7, with D perhaps TRBD2 (5 bases). Trimming removed 1 base from V and 12 bases from J, with 16 bases in between. Germline-derived CDR1 and CDR2 are SQVTM and ANQGSEA. The length of the CDR3 is 12 residues. CDR3 residues: CSVEAASGNWYF. For the CDR3, the DNA is TGCAGCGTTGAAGCCGCCTCGGGAAATTGGTACTTC.

J is TRBJ2-1 and V is TRBV6-5; 7 bases are a match to TRBD2. The CDR3 is 13 amino acids. Germline loops: CDR1 MNHEY, CDR2 SVGAGI. Trimming removed 6 bases from V and 6 bases from J; junction bases left unmatched: 5. CDR3 loop: CASRRTSPNEQFF. CDR3 nucleotide sequence: TGTGCCAGCAGGAGGACTAGTCCCAATGAGCAGTTCTTC.

The chain joins TRBV28 to TRBJ1-2, with 7 positions matching TRBD1. The junction had 10 bases not matched to a gene; V was cut back by 10 bases and J by 2 bases. Germline values: CDR1 MDHEN, CDR2 SYDVKM. This CDR3 is built from 14 residues. In DNA form, the CDR3 reads TGTGCCACCAGACGGCCGGGACAGAACTATGGCTACACCTTC. It is translated as CATRRPGQNYGYTF.

The chain carries TRBV5-1 and TRBJ2-7; D perhaps matches TRBD1 (6 bases). Trimming cost V 0 bases and J 5 bases, with 15 bases left between them. Germline lookup yields CDR1 SGHRS and CDR2 YFSETQ. The CDR3 is 15 amino acids. The DNA for the CDR3 is TGCGCCAGCAGCTTGGCCGATTTAGGGGGACACGAGCAGTACTTC. It encodes CASSLADLGGHEQYF. Complete variable domain (other parts from reference TRBV5-1 and TRBJ2-7): KAGVTQTPRYLIKTRGQQVTLSCSPISGHRSVSWYQQTPGQGLQFLFEYFSETQRNKGNFPGRFSGRQFSNSRSEMNVSTLELGDSALYLCASSLADLGGHEQYFGPGTRLTVT.

The chain links TRBV2 to TRBJ1-2, with 8 nucleotides matching TRBD1. V lost 2 bases to trimming and J lost 6 bases; unmatched junction nucleotides: 11. Germline V gene sequence: CDR1 SNHLY, CDR2 FYNNEI. CDR3 length: 16 amino acids. CDR3 coding DNA: TGTGCCAGCAGTGAAAATCGGGCAGGGGGCGCCGATGGCTACACCTTC. As protein: CASSENRAGGADGYTF.

This chain links TRBV10-3 with TRBJ1-1; D possibly corresponds to TRBD1 (5 bases). V lost 3 bases to trimming and J lost 8 bases, with 16 bases between them. This CDR3 comprises 14 residues. CDR1 and CDR2 (germline): ENHRY, SYGVKD. The CDR3 DNA sequence: TGTGCCATCAGTGACTGGGACCCGGGGATGGAAGCTTTCTTT. Translation: CAISDWDPGMEAFF.

This chain joins TRBV10-3 and TRBJ2-1; 8 positions match TRBD2. Germline V lookup: CDR1 ENHRY, CDR2 SYGVKD. The CDR3 runs to 13 residues. V shed 9 bases, J shed 7 bases, and the junction held 8 bases outside the gene matches. The CDR3 region has the DNA TGTGCCATGGCGGGGGGCCAGGGGAATGAGCAGTTCTTC. It specifies CAMAGGQGNEQFF.

This clone turned up a few times. This chain joins TRBV7-9 and TRBJ1-2; 7 nucleotides align to TRBD1. With V trimmed by 2 bases and J by 4 bases, 4 bases remained unmatched. This CDR3 is 14 amino acids long. Looked up from germline, CDR1 is SEHNR and CDR2 is FQNEAQ (reference sequence). This chain's CDR3 is CASSLTGTAYGYTF. The CDR3 DNA follows: TGTGCCAGCAGCTTAACGGGGACAGCCTATGGCTACACCTTC.

The chain recombines TRBV2 with TRBJ2-7, with D possibly being TRBD1 or TRBD2 (5 bases each). V was shortened by 4 bases and J by 6 bases, with 7 bases between the two germline ends. The CDR3 has 11 residues. Germline V CDR1 and CDR2: SNHLY, FYNNEI. CDR3 nucleotides: TGTGCCAGCAGTGTGGGGGTCGAGCAGTACTTC. Translated, it gives CASSVGVEQYF.

The genes are TRBV20-1 and TRBJ2-7; D is unresolved. Germline V gene data show CDR1 as DFQATT and CDR2 as SNEGSKA (reference sequence). The CDR3 spans 11 residues. Trimming left V 4 bases short and J 6 bases short, with 10 bases between. The CDR3 DNA follows: TGCAGTGCTACCGGCGCCCTCGAGCAGTACTTC. It translates to CSATGALEQYF.

J is TRBJ1-6 and V is TRBV10-2; no reliable D call. The V end was cut by 2 bases, the J end by 11 bases, with 7 bases between. The CDR3 consists of 12 residues. Germline V gene data show CDR1 as WSHSY and CDR2 as SAAADI. In nucleotides, the CDR3 is TGCGCCAGCAGTGAGGACGGGGCACCCCTCCACTTT. It yields the protein CASSEDGAPLHF.

The V gene is TRBV6-1, the J gene TRBJ1-4, with D perhaps TRBD1 (5 bases). Per germline, CDR1 MNHNS and CDR2 SASEGT. V was cut by 3 bases and J by 10 bases, with 9 bases left in between. The CDR3 consists of 12 residues. In DNA, the CDR3 is TGTGCCAGCAGTGACGCTGGGGGAAAACTGTTTTTT. Its translation is CASSDAGGKLFF.

The CDR3 sequence: CASSQDSGGAPYNEQFF. The CDR3 nucleotides read TGCGCCAGCAGCCAAGATAGCGGGGGGGCCCCCTACAATGAGCAGTTCTTC. The chain couples TRBV4-1 to TRBJ2-1; 11 positions agree with TRBD2. The germline CDR1 and CDR2 sequences are MGHRA and YSYEKL. The trim removed 0 bases at V and 2 bases at J, leaving 3 bases unmatched. This CDR3 has 17 residues.

This clone was recorded only once. The chain is built from TRBV10-3 and TRBJ1-4, with 8 bases matching TRBD1. CDR3 length: 14 residues. Germline-derived CDR1 and CDR2 are ENHRY and SYGVKD. V lost 8 bases to trimming and J lost 6 bases; unmatched junction nucleotides: 8. This CDR3 reads CAIGDRGPDEKLFF. CDR3 nucleotides: TGTGCCATCGGCGACAGGGGCCCGGATGAAAAACTGTTTTTT.

The chain has TRBV21-1 and TRBJ1-4; TRBD1 is the table's D call and was not checked against the DNA. TRBV21-1 is a listed pseudogene. CDR3 length: 14 amino acids. The CDR3 loop is CATDTDKGNEKLFF. CDR3 DNA sequence: TGTGCCACCGACACCGATAAAGGTAATGAAAAACTGTTTTTT.

This chain links TRBV7-2 with TRBJ1-1; the D gene is possibly TRBD1 (5 bases). CDR1 SGHTA and CDR2 FQGNSA come from the germline V gene. The CDR3 has 15 amino acids. V shed 1 base and J shed 11 bases, with 20 bases lying between them. The DNA for the CDR3 is TGTGCCAGCAGCTTAGGGGGTGTGGGTGGGGCATGGGCTTTCTTT. Amino acids: CASSLGGVGGAWAFF. Full variable domain (outside the CDR3, taken from reference TRBV7-2 and TRBJ1-1): GAGVSQSPSNKVTEKGKDVELRCDPISGHTALYWYRQSLGQGLEFLIYFQGNSAPDKSGLPSDRFSAERTGGSVSTLTIQRTQQEDSAVYLCASSLGGVGGAWAFFGQGTRLTVV.